The 25 T cell receptor beta chains in this list originate from one sample, sequenced in a study of blood T cell repertoires in COVID-19. Clones were read by immunoSEQ multiplex PCR, and TCRdb kept only the in-frame ones, dropping some. The data show 150,000 to 200,000 clones, approximately 80% seen once. Sequenced sample: peripheral blood. The receptors shown here come from a woman aged 40 to 50 with COVID-19, enrolled during active disease.

This clone was observed a single time. DNA for the CDR3: TGTGCCAGCAGACCAGGTTCTGCCGCCCAAGAGACCCAGTACTTC. It specifies CASRPGSAAQETQYF. The rearrangement joins TRBV27 to TRBJ2-5; no reliable D call. CDR3 length: 15 amino acids. Germline-derived CDR1 and CDR2 are MNHEY and SMNVEV (reference sequence). Trimming left V 6 bases short and J 1 base short, with 15 bases between.

This clone occurred once. The rearrangement links TRBV19 to TRBJ1-5; D remains unclear. CDR3 length: 14 amino acids. Germline V gene sequence: CDR1 LNHDA, CDR2 SQIVND (reference sequence). Trimming took off 0 bases at V and 3 bases at J, with 6 bases between the two ends. The DNA of the CDR3 is TGTGCCAGTAGTATAGAACAGTTCAATCAGCCCCAGCATTTT. Its protein is CASSIEQFNQPQHF.

The genes are TRBV30 and TRBJ2-7, with a weak D call TRBD2 (6 bases). The ends were cut back, 0 bases at V and 1 base at J, with 10 bases in the middle. This CDR3 is built from 14 residues. Germline CDR1 is GTSNPN and CDR2 is SVGIG (reference sequence). In nucleotides, the CDR3 is TGTGCCTGGAGTGTACTAGCAGGGTCCTACGAGCAGTACTTC. Its translation is CAWSVLAGSYEQYF.

The chain is built from TRBV4-1 and TRBJ1-2, with D uncertain. The germline V gene has CDR1 MGHRA and CDR2 YSYEKL. The CDR3 sequence is 16 residues long. V was pared by 4 bases and J by 1 base, with 16 bases between. CDR3 coding DNA: TGCGCCAGCAGCCCAGCCGGGGAGCCTTATAACTATGGCTACACCTTC. It codes for CASSPAGEPYNYGYTF.

The CDR3 bases are TGCGCCAGCAGTCAACAGGGCAATTCACCCCTCCACTTT. Its protein is CASSQQGNSPLHF. The rearrangement links TRBV23-1 to TRBJ1-6; D may be TRBD1 (5 bases). TRBV23-1 is filed as an ORF, its function uncertain. The CDR3 has 13 amino acids. The ends were cut back, 2 bases at V and 7 bases at J, with 6 bases in the middle.

The V and J genes are TRBV24-1 and TRBJ2-5, with D unresolved. Germline V CDR1 and CDR2: KGHDR, SFDVKD. CDR3 length equals 13 residues. Deletions cut 3 bases from V and 4 bases from J, with 8 bases between. In nucleotides, the CDR3 is TGTGCCACCAGTGATCTTCGAGGAGAGACCCAGTACTTC. This encodes CATSDLRGETQYF.

The V and J genes are TRBV25-1 and TRBJ1-5; D ambiguous. This CDR3 is built from 13 residues. V lost 4 bases, J lost 2 bases, and 6 bases lay in between. CDR1 is MGHDK and CDR2 is SYGVNS in the germline V gene. As DNA, the CDR3 is TGTGCCAGCAGTGTGTCGGGCAATCAGCCCCAGCATTTT. Translated, it gives CASSVSGNQPQHF.

The chain uses TRBV5-1 and TRBJ2-7; TRBD1 aligns across 9 bases. V shed 0 bases, J shed 6 bases, and the junction held 7 bases outside the gene matches. The germline CDR1 and CDR2 sequences are SGHRS and YFSETQ. The length of the CDR3 is 15 residues. CDR3 residues: CASSLEGTGKGEQYF. The CDR3 coding sequence is TGCGCCAGCAGCTTGGAAGGGACAGGGAAGGGCGAGCAGTACTTC.

This chain uses TRBV29-1 with TRBJ1-3; D gene uncertain. The CDR3 length is 11 residues. V was shortened by 3 bases and J by 4 bases, with 4 bases between the two germline ends. Germline CDR1 is SQVTM and CDR2 is ANQGSEA. CDR3 sequence: CSVDLGNTIYF. The CDR3 DNA sequence: TGCAGCGTTGACTTGGGAAACACCATATATTTT. The whole variable domain, remainder taken from reference TRBV29-1 and TRBJ1-3, is SAVISQKPSRDICQRGTSLTIQCQVDSQVTMMFWYRQQPGQSLTLIATANQGSEATYESGFVIDKFPISRPNLTFSTLTVSNMSPEDSSIYLCSVDLGNTIYFGEGSWLTVV.

In this sample, this clone turned up a few times. V is TRBV5-5 and J is TRBJ2-2; D unclear. The V end was cut by 0 bases, the J end by 0 bases, with 15 bases between. The germline gives CDR1 SGHKS, CDR2 YYEKEE (reference sequence). The length of the CDR3 is 18 residues. CDR3 sequence (DNA): TGTGCCAGCAGCTTGGGGATGGCCGACACTTCGAACACCGGGGAGCTGTTTTTT. This gives the protein CASSLGMADTSNTGELFF.

The chain recombines TRBV9 with TRBJ2-5; 7 nucleotides agree with TRBD1. V trimming: 0 bases; J trimming: 2 bases; junction bases outside the gene matches: 4. This CDR3 is built from 15 residues. Germline CDR1 SGDLS, CDR2 YYNGEE. In DNA, the CDR3 is TGTGCCAGCAGCGTAGCAGGGACAGCTCAAGAGACCCAGTACTTC. Amino acid sequence: CASSVAGTAQETQYF.

The chain joins TRBV15 to TRBJ1-4, with TRBD1 identical over 7 bases. CDR1 is LNHNV, CDR2 YYDKDF, per germline (reference sequence). Trimming at V came to 2 bases and at J to 8 bases, leaving 5 bases not matched to a gene. This CDR3 is built from 14 residues. CDR3 nucleotides: TGTGCCACCAGCAGAAGACAGGGAGCGGAAAAACTGTTTTTT. Its protein is CATSRRQGAEKLFF. Supplemented by reference TRBV15 and TRBJ1-4, the full variable domain reads DAMVIQNPRYQVTQFGKPVTLSCSQTLNHNVMYWYQQKSSQAPKLLFHYYDKDFNNEADTPDNFQSRRPNTSFCFLDIRSPGLGDTAMYLCATSRRQGAEKLFFGSGTQLSVL.

The V and J genes are TRBV18 and TRBJ1-1; D gene uncertain. The CDR3 is 14 amino acids. CDR1 is KGHSH, CDR2 LQKENI, per germline. Trimming removed 1 base at V and 3 bases at J, with 9 bases between. CDR3 DNA: TGTGCCAGCTCACCACTGGGTCAGGACACTGAAGCTTTCTTT. Translating it yields CASSPLGQDTEAFF.

This clone was detected only once. This sequence joins TRBV2 and TRBJ1-6; the match to TRBD1 covers 11 bases. CDR3 size: 14 residues. CDR1 and CDR2 (germline): SNHLY, FYNNEI. V lost 6 bases to trimming and J lost 11 bases; unmatched junction nucleotides: 6. CDR3 sequence (DNA): TGTGCCAGCAGGGTAGGACAGGGGGCAACACCCCTCCACTTT. It codes for CASRVGQGATPLHF.

The chain has TRBV19 and TRBJ2-1; D might be TRBD1 (5 bases). Trimming took off 5 bases at V and 3 bases at J, with 8 bases between the two ends. CDR3 length equals 13 residues. The germline CDR1 and CDR2 sequences are LNHDA and SQIVND (reference sequence). CDR3 nucleotide sequence: TGTGCCAGTAGTCAGGGTTACTACAATGAGCAGTTCTTC. This codes for CASSQGYYNEQFF.

The chain has TRBV5-4 and TRBJ1-4; tentatively, D is TRBD1 (5 bases). Germline-derived CDR1 and CDR2 are SGHNT and YYREEE (reference sequence). The length of the CDR3 is 14 residues. V was pared by 2 bases and J by 4 bases, with 9 bases between. The CDR3 loop reads CASSFGQNNEKLFF. The CDR3 DNA follows: TGTGCCAGCAGCTTTGGACAAAATAATGAAAAACTGTTTTTT.

The chain links TRBV19 to TRBJ1-6; D remains ambiguous. This CDR3 is built from 12 residues. Germline CDR1 and CDR2: LNHDA and SQIVND (reference sequence). Trimming took off 6 bases at V and 10 bases at J, with 10 bases between the two ends. CDR3 in DNA: TGTGCCAGTAGGGATCGGGTATCACCCCTCCACTTT. This translates into CASRDRVSPLHF.

This chain connects TRBV6-5 to TRBJ2-2, with a weak D call TRBD1 (6 bases). Germline V gene lookup returns CDR1 MNHEY and CDR2 SVGAGI. V was pared by 5 bases and J by 9 bases, with 10 bases between. CDR3 size: 12 residues. For the CDR3, the DNA is TGTGCCAGCAGTAAACAGGGCCGGGAGCTGTTTTTT. This encodes CASSKQGRELFF.

This chain links TRBV28 with TRBJ2-7, with a possible D match to TRBD1 (5 bases). Germline CDR1 is MDHEN and CDR2 is SYDVKM. This CDR3 spans 14 amino acids. V lost 6 bases, J lost 3 bases, and 15 bases lay in between. The CDR3 here is CASSNQGRGYEQYF. The CDR3 DNA sequence: TGTGCCAGCAGCAACCAGGGTAGGGGCTACGAGCAGTACTTC.

This clone showed up just once. V and J are TRBV2 and TRBJ2-5, with D possibly matching TRBD2 (5 bases). V dropped 7 bases and J dropped 4 bases, with 13 bases sitting between them. The CDR3 has 13 amino acids. Germline loops: CDR1 SNHLY, CDR2 FYNNEI. The CDR3 coding sequence is TGTGCCAGCAACCCCGGGGAAGGAGAGACCCAGTACTTC. Protein sequence: CASNPGEGETQYF.

This clone appeared a few times. The chain recombines TRBV18 with TRBJ1-1; D unclear. The germline V and J ends were trimmed by 1 base and 2 bases, with 11 bases remaining between them. Looked up from germline, CDR1 is KGHSH and CDR2 is LQKENI. This CDR3 is 15 amino acids long. CDR3 sequence reads: CASSPLAVANTEAFF. The CDR3 coding sequence is TGTGCCAGCTCACCACTTGCGGTCGCCAACACTGAAGCTTTCTTT.

The J gene is TRBJ1-1, the V gene TRBV2, with D possibly matching TRBD1 (5 bases). Trimming left V 7 bases short and J 11 bases short, with 20 bases between. The germline V gene has CDR1 SNHLY and CDR2 FYNNEI. This CDR3 has 13 amino acids. The CDR3 DNA reads as TGTGCCAGCATAGCTCGAACCAGGGCGCAGGCTTTCTTT. Its protein product is CASIARTRAQAFF.

This sequence joins TRBV6-6 and TRBJ2-3; 8 bases are a match to TRBD2. There are 16 residues in the CDR3. Germline V lookup: CDR1 MNHNY, CDR2 SVGAGI (reference sequence). V lost 7 bases and J lost 4; bases outside the gene matches: 13. The chain's CDR3 is CASIDQREYVADTQYF. The CDR3 coding sequence is TGTGCCAGCATCGACCAGCGGGAGTACGTGGCAGATACGCAGTATTTT.

The chain recombines TRBV24-1 with TRBJ2-3, with 7 bases aligning to TRBD2. The trim removed 3 bases at V and 0 bases at J, leaving 2 bases unmatched. CDR1 is KGHDR, CDR2 SFDVKD, per germline. The CDR3 covers 15 residues. The CDR3 DNA sequence: TGTGCCACCAGTGATAGCGGGACTAGCACAGATACGCAGTATTTT. This gives the protein CATSDSGTSTDTQYF.

The chain uses TRBV4-2 and TRBJ2-7; 13 bases map to TRBD2. V shed 6 bases and J 3 bases; nucleotides not matched to a gene: 11. The CDR3 has 17 amino acids. Germline V gives CDR1 LGHNA, CDR2 YNFKEQ. Here the CDR3 DNA reads TGTGCCAGCAGACGGACAGGAGGACTAGCGGGAGACTACGAGCAGTACTTC. Translated: CASRRTGGLAGDYEQYF.